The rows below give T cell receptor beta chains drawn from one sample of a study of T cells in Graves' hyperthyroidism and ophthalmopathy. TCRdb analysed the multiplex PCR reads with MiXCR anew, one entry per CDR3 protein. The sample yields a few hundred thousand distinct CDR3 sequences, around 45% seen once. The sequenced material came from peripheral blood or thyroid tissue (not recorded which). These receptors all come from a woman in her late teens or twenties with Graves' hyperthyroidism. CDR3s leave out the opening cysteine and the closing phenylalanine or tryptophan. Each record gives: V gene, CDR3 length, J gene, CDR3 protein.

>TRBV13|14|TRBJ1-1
ASSKRPPGKDTEAF
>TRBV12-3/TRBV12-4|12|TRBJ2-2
ATRLAGVAGELF
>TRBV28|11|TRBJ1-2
ASSLEGFSGYT
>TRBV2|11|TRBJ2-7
ASIRQGRNEQY
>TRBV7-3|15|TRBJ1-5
ASSTWGGTGLDQPQH
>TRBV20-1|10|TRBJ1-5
SERGARTDEH
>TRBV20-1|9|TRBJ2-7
SASFRLAQY
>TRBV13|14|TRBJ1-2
ASSRGGAGGILGYT
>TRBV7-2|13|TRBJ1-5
ASSLAGGADQPQH
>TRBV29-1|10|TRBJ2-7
SARGPGSEQY
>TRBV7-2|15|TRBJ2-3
ASSLGRGTPIADTQY
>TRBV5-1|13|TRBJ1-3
ASSSDRGGGNTIY
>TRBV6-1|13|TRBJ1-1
ASSEAPGRGTEAF
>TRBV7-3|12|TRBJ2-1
ASSLAGSYNEQF
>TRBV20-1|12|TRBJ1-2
SAPPRGARYGYT
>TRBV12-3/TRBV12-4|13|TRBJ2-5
ASSDYRGNQETQY
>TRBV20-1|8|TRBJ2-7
SAGGGEQY
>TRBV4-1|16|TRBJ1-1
ASSQDRRGLARYTEAF
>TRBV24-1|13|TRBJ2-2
ATRGGQGETGELF
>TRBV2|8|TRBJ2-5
ASSDQDTY
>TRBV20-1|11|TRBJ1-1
SAPRGEGTEAF
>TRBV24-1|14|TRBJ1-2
ATSDPYTARSYGYT
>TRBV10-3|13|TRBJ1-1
AISERTGMNTEAF
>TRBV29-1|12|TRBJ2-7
SVHTSGSFDEQY
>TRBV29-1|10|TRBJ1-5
SLGPGEQPQH
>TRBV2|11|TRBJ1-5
ASRGTGDQPQH
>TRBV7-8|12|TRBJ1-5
ASSTRLAEETQH
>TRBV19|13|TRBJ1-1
ASREVPTGNAEAF
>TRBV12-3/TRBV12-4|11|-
ASSLYPGREQF
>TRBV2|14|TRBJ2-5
ASRKDRAGGQETQY
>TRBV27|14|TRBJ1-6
ASSSRGWGIQAPLH
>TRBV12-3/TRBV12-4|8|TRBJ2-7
ASSKGEQY
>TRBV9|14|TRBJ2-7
ASSVVPGAGTYEQY
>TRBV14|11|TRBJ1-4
ASSQYNSGKLF
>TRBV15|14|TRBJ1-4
ATSREMLPGYEKLF
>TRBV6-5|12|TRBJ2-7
ASSSGQRPYEQY
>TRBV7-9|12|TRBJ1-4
ASSLNTRPLGLF
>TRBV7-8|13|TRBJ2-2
ASSMRGSAMGELF
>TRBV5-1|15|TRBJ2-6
ASSSPRQGAGANVLT
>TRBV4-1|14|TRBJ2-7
ASSQDQALSSYEQY
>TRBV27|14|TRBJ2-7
ASSLSGGGGGYEQY
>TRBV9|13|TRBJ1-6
ASNTQQDRASPLH
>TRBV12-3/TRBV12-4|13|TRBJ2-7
ASSLLLGSSYEQY
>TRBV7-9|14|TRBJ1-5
ASSFASGRAQETQH
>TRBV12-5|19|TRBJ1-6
ASGLEQGRVLRFSYNSPLH